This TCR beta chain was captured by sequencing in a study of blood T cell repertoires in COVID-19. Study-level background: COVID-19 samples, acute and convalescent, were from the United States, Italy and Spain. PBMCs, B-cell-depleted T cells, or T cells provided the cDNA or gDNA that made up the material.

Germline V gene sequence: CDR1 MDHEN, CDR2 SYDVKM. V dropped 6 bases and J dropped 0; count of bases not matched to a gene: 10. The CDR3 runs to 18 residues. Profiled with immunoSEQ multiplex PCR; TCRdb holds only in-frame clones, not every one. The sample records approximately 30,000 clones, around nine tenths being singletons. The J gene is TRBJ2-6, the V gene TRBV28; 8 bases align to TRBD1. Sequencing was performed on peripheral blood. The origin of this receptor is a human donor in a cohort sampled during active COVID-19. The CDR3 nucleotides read TGTGCCAGCAGGGCCGACAGGGGTTACCTCTCTGGGGCCAACGTCCTGACTTTC. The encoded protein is CASRADRGYLSGANVLTF.